The entry below gives a single T cell receptor (beta chain) sequence along with its context. This record comes from a study of PD-1 and CTLA-4 blockade in melanoma. CDR3 length: 11 amino acids. Per germline, CDR1 DFQATT and CDR2 SNEGSKA (reference sequence). Between the trimmed V and J ends, which lost 8 bases and 0 bases, there was a span of 5 bases. Clones were read by immunoSEQ multiplex PCR, and TCRdb kept only the in-frame ones, dropping some. The data contain tens of thousands of clones, approximately 90% of them seen just once; the ten biggest clones take up roughly 9%. The J gene is TRBJ2-4, the V gene TRBV20-1; D call uncertain. The sequence derives from a human donor with melanoma. The specimen was CD8+ T cells from peripheral blood, collected from a patient given anti-PD-1 treatment. CDR3 region: CSSVAKNIQYF. The DNA of the CDR3 is TGCAGTTCCGTAGCCAAAAACATTCAGTACTTC.